The TCR beta chain described here comes from a study of CD8+CD57+ T cells in acquired aplastic anemia (dated by TCRdb to the late 2010s). Broadly, across the study: A mean of about 3.2 ug of DNA, ranging from about 0.2 to 27.4 ug, was extracted from sorted CD4+ and CD8+ cells. Here is what the overall study found, with its caveats: Although 25 to 30 CD8+ CDR3 sequences were shared by patients and controls, these sequences appeared highly expressed in patients and within the immunodominant clones of patients. Between patients and healthy controls, no significant difference in CD8+ Simpson's diversity was found (P=0.060).

Genomic DNA served as template for TCR beta VDJ combination and CDR3 sequence profiling. TCR repertoire sequencing was run on an Illumina HiSeq 2000. The authors' analysis ran thus. Repertoires were assessed using TRBV/TRBJ rearrangement plots, CDR3 size and DJ length profiles, and Simpson's diversity index. The immunodominant clone was defined as the most abundant DNA sequence in deep sequencing data. CDR3 amino acid sequences were screened for sharing across subjects and were compared with published repertoires and the VDJdb database. In-frame beta chains were kept once TCRdb had trimmed the public reads at Q25 with fastp and called clones with MiXCR. Each CDR3 protein gets just one entry, which takes the most common genes and DNA from the rows behind it. In this record, the V and J calls reflect TCRdb's handling and not the investigators' own analysis. In this sample the table shows 250,000 to 350,000 distinct CDR3 sequences, 45% to 65% of which occur a single time. In total, the top ten clones hold less than 10% of the sample.

This clonotype was found many times. Its antigen remains undetermined. Within one base of it there is no much larger clone, and no base qualities were kept. The study deep-sequenced TCR repertoires of sorted CD4+ and CD8+ blood T cells from severe aplastic anemia patients and healthy subjects. Ficoll-Paque density gradient centrifugation was used to isolate peripheral blood mononuclear cells. Before DNA was extracted, CD4+ and CD8+ T cells were sorted using either FACS or magnetic beads. The sequence was obtained from a human donor with severe aplastic anemia or a healthy control (not recorded which). The source material was sorted CD4+, CD8+, or CD8+CD57+ T cells (not recorded which) from PBMCs.

The bases read TGTGCCAGCAGCCCCCGTGGTGACCCTACCGGGGATACGCAGTATTTT. Its translation reads: CASSPRGDPTGDTQYF. The rearrangement combines TRBV9 with TRBJ2-3; no D gene can be assigned with confidence. The germline V gene sets CDR1 to SGDLS and CDR2 to YYNGEE. The CDR3 spans 16 residues, from the cysteine through the phenylalanine. The retained sequence is limited to the CDR3, 48 bases, with the frame set at the first base. Relative to germline, V is 4 bases shorter and J is 6 bases shorter, with 21 bases between their ends.